The source of this TCR beta chain is a study of T cell responses to AZD1222 COVID-19 vaccine (dated by TCRdb to the early 2020s). At the level of the whole study: TCR sequencing covered some 250 trial participants: around 210 given two doses of AZD1222 and approximately 26 given two doses of MenACWY control vaccine. Trial participants were enrolled by age into subgroups of 18-55, 56-69 and 70-plus years, and around 150, 28 and 57 TCR-sequenced participants, respectively, were included in these subgroups.

The CDR3 regions of human TCRbeta chains were analyzed by immunosequencing. Under the source paper's analysis protocol: TCRs in the repertoires were matched against a reference library of SARS-CoV-2-specific TCRs that had been generated with the MIRA antigen-specificity platform. Breadth meant the fraction of unique TCRs that were SARS-CoV-2-associated, whereas depth meant the fraction of total T cells that were SARS-CoV-2-associated. Using the MIRA data, each spike-specific TCR was assigned both to the spike region to which the TCR was reactive and to a CD4 or CD8 class. Log10-transformed breadth and depth values were compared by one-way ANOVA with Sidak's multiple comparisons tests. TCRdb retrieved this table from immuneACCESS and kept in-frame rearrangements only. Not all clones are present; in checked studies, unresolved V genes account for under half, and no reason is known for the remainder. V and J calls and clone size are given by that table; D and trimming were obtained from the DNA. The sample includes around 180,000 clones, with around 94% observed a single time. 1.5% to 2% of the sample is taken by the ten largest.

The time point label for this specimen denotes: about 28 days (+/-7) after the second vaccine dose. AZD1222 recipients with second doses at about 4 weeks or about 12 weeks were pooled, because spike-specific TCR depth and breadth did not differ between schedules. Vaccinee samples were obtained from the UK trials COV001 and COV002, which included a single-blind randomized controlled phase 2/3 trial of AZD1222 (ChAdOx1 nCoV-19) in healthy adults. Trial participant PBMC samples were collected at day 0 and day 28 after the second dose for TCRbeta chain sequencing. There are a few counts of this clone. Its antigen has not been determined. Base qualities are missing; no much larger clone stands one base away. Trimming costs V 8 bases and J 0 bases, and their ends lie 8 bases apart. The cysteine opens and the phenylalanine closes a CDR3 of 13 amino acids. The entry retains the CDR3 DNA only, 39 bases that are in frame from base 1. From the germline V gene (reference sequence), CDR1 is MNHEY and CDR2 is SMNVEV.

General conclusions and limits of the study: Nearly half of unique spike-specific TCRs reportedly recognized epitopes outside regions mutated in the B.1.351 and B.1.1.7 variants. Because no day 14 peak-response samples were available, repertoires were characterized only after the peak T cell response. After two AZD1222 doses, both the breadth and the depth of spike-specific TCRs were significantly higher than at day 0 and than in MenACWY recipients. Conclusions about previously exposed vaccinees are limited because only six or seven AZD1222 recipients were SARS-CoV-2 seropositive at baseline. Participants were mostly white British, with more females than males. The authors suggested clonal diversity may have been underestimated. The 56-69-year group was small, and its depth increase did not reach significance, likely because of low power. CD4 TCRs associated with the vaccine covered the entire spike protein, and the dominant responses were in regions 160-218 and 743-854.

This specimen was peripheral blood, taken 28 days after the second AZD1222 dose. The source is an adult who received the AZD1222 COVID-19 vaccine. The rearrangement joined TRBV27 to TRBJ2-1, with the D segment possibly TRBD1 or TRBD2, each aligning over 5 bases. The CDR3 reads as follows: CASWDLSYNEQFF. In nucleotides, the sequence is TGTGCCAGCTGGGACCTCTCCTACAATGAGCAGTTCTTC.